One sample yielded the 27 T cell receptor beta chains listed below, sequenced in a study of blood T cell repertoires in COVID-19. The data were produced by immunoSEQ multiplex PCR, yet TCRdb's version contains in-frame clones alone and is incomplete. The table has under 300,000 clones, about 90% seen once. The sequenced material came from peripheral blood. These receptors came from a man aged 55 to 70 with acute or convalescent COVID-19.

The chain employs TRBV19 and TRBJ2-5, with 10 positions matching TRBD2. V shed 5 bases and J 6 bases; nucleotides not matched to a gene: 15. This CDR3 has 17 residues. Germline CDR1 reads LNHDA; CDR2 reads SQIVND (reference sequence). The CDR3 DNA reads as TGTGCCAGTAGTCCGACCCCCGCCAGCGGGAGGGCCAAGACCCAGTACTTC. As protein: CASSPTPASGRAKTQYF.

The chain has TRBV7-9 and TRBJ1-4, with TRBD1 matching 11 bases. CDR1 SEHNR and CDR2 FQNEAQ come from the germline V gene (reference sequence). After removal of 5 bases from V and 5 bases from J, the junction contained 4 bases not matched to a gene. This CDR3 region has 15 residues. CDR3 residues: CASSARDRGNEKLFF. DNA for the CDR3: TGTGCCAGCAGCGCTAGGGACAGGGGGAATGAAAAACTGTTTTTT.

This clone was seen only a few times. The chain uses TRBV4-3 and TRBJ2-1; 9 bases agree with TRBD2. CDR3 size: 17 residues. Germline loops: CDR1 LGHNA, CDR2 YSLEER. V lost 3 bases to trimming and J lost 0 bases; unmatched junction nucleotides: 6. This CDR3 is CASSHASGDNSYNEQFF. The CDR3 DNA sequence: TGCGCCAGCAGCCATGCTAGCGGGGACAACTCCTACAATGAGCAGTTCTTC.

This clone occurred once. The J gene is TRBJ1-5, the V gene TRBV2; 9 bases line up with TRBD1. The CDR3 consists of 13 residues. In germline, CDR1 is SNHLY, CDR2 FYNNEI. Trimming cost V 7 bases and J 4 bases; bases outside gene matches: 2. The CDR3: CASNGQGNQPQHF. DNA for the CDR3: TGTGCCAGCAACGGACAGGGGAATCAGCCCCAGCATTTT.

This chain joins TRBV21-1 and TRBJ2-3; no DNA check was done on the table's D call, TRBD1. TRBV21-1 is described as a pseudogene. This CDR3 contains 15 residues. This CDR3 is CASSKVGQSRDTQYF. CDR3 nucleotides: TGTGCCAGCAGCAAAGTCGGCCAGTCCAGGGATACGCAGTATTTT.

V and J are TRBV5-4 and TRBJ2-1, with TRBD2 identical over 13 bases. Germline V gene data show CDR1 as SGHNT and CDR2 as YYREEE (reference sequence). This CDR3 spans 15 amino acids. J was trimmed by 8 bases and V by 3 bases; bases with no gene match: 5. The CDR3 DNA sequence: TGTGCCAGCAGCTCGGGACTAGCGGGACTGGATGAGCAGTTCTTC. The encoded protein is CASSSGLAGLDEQFF.

This sequence joins TRBV7-3 and TRBJ2-3, with 13 bases identical to TRBD2. This CDR3 is built from 16 residues. J lost 5 bases, V lost 2 bases, and 4 bases had no gene match. Looked up from germline, CDR1 is SGHTA and CDR2 is FQGTGA. DNA of the CDR3: TGTGCCAGCAGCTTAGGACTAGCGGGAGTGGAAGATACGCAGTATTTT. The encoded protein is CASSLGLAGVEDTQYF.

The chain links TRBV28 to TRBJ2-7, with TRBD2 matching over 10 bases. The CDR3 is 15 residues long. The ends lost 5 bases at V and 4 bases at J; junction bases unmatched: 8. Germline-derived CDR1 and CDR2 are MDHEN and SYDVKM. CDR3 in DNA: TGTGCCAGCAGTATAGCGGGAGGCCTCGAGTACGAGCAGTACTTC. Translated: CASSIAGGLEYEQYF.

This chain joins TRBV28 and TRBJ1-4, with 9 positions matching TRBD1. This CDR3 contains 14 residues. The germline V gene has CDR1 MDHEN and CDR2 SYDVKM. Trimming cost V 5 bases and J 7 bases; bases outside gene matches: 5. The CDR3 DNA reads TGTGCCAGCAGTAGGGGACAGGGCGGTGAAAAACTGTTTTTT. Its translation: CASSRGQGGEKLFF.

J is TRBJ1-5 and V is TRBV19, with 8 bases matching TRBD1. This CDR3 region has 17 residues. Germline loops: CDR1 LNHDA, CDR2 SQIVND (reference sequence). V lost 4 bases to trimming and J lost 2 bases; unmatched junction nucleotides: 10. CDR3 residues: CASSRQTGGSGNQPQHF. CDR3 DNA: TGTGCCAGTAGTAGACAAACAGGGGGTTCGGGCAATCAGCCCCAGCATTTT. Filled out from reference TRBV19 and TRBJ1-5, the complete variable domain reads DGGITQSPKYLFRKEGQNVTLSCEQNLNHDAMYWYRQDPGQGLRLIYYSQIVNDFQKGDIAEGYSVSREKKESFPLTVTSAQKNPTAFYLCASSRQTGGSGNQPQHFGDGTRLSIL.

This chain links TRBV7-6 with TRBJ2-7; 10 bases are a match to TRBD2. Germline V gene lookup returns CDR1 SGHVS and CDR2 FNYEAQ. Trimming cost V 1 base and J 5 bases; bases outside gene matches: 2. This CDR3 has 14 residues. The CDR3 sequence is CASSLGGTSDEQYF. CDR3 bases: TGTGCCAGCAGCTTAGGGGGGACTAGCGACGAGCAGTACTTC.

The rearrangement links TRBV5-5 to TRBJ1-2; D may be TRBD1 (5 bases). The CDR3 extends over 15 amino acids. V lost 0 bases and J 2 bases, leaving 11 bases between the germline ends. Per germline, CDR1 SGHKS and CDR2 YYEKEE (reference sequence). CDR3 region: CASSLEGSLNYGYTF. The CDR3 region has the DNA TGTGCCAGCAGCTTGGAGGGGTCCCTAAACTATGGCTACACCTTC.

The chain has TRBV25-1 and TRBJ2-5; the D gene is possibly TRBD1 (5 bases). V was trimmed by 5 bases and J by 1 base, leaving 11 bases between them. The germline V gene encodes CDR1 MGHDK and CDR2 SYGVNS. CDR3 size: 14 residues. The CDR3 protein is CASSPPGAQETQYF. In nucleotides, the CDR3 is TGTGCCAGCAGTCCCCCTGGGGCCCAAGAGACCCAGTACTTC.

This chain joins TRBV25-1 and TRBJ1-5; D gene ambiguous. The length of the CDR3 is 12 residues. Germline loops: CDR1 MGHDK, CDR2 SYGVNS. V lost 6 bases and J lost 5, with 8 bases in between. In DNA, the CDR3 is TGTGCCAGCAGCGAACGGGATCAGCCCCAGCATTTT. This sequence encodes CASSERDQPQHF.

The chain carries TRBV30 and TRBJ2-5; D is perhaps TRBD1 (6 bases). CDR3 length: 17 residues. CDR1 GTSNPN and CDR2 SVGIG come from the germline V gene (reference sequence). Trimming pared 3 bases from V and 2 bases from J, leaving 22 bases between. As DNA, the CDR3 is TGTGCCTGGAGGTCATCTTTTGGACAGCAAAGTCAAGAGACCCAGTACTTC. Its translation: CAWRSSFGQQSQETQYF.

The chain couples TRBV11-3 to TRBJ2-1; D possibly corresponds to TRBD2 (6 bases). CDR3 length: 15 amino acids. Germline CDR1 and CDR2: SGHNT and YENEEA. V dropped 2 bases and J dropped 5 bases, with 13 bases sitting between them. As DNA, the CDR3 is TGTGCCAGCAGCTTACCCTCGGGGGACCACAATGAGCAGTTCTTC. Protein product: CASSLPSGDHNEQFF.

The chain recombines TRBV12-5 with TRBJ2-7, with 7 nucleotides matching TRBD2. The J segment lost 0 bases and the V segment lost 9 bases, leaving 8 bases of the junction unmatched. This CDR3 is 14 amino acids long. Germline V gene sequence: CDR1 LGHNT, CDR2 FRNRAP. This chain's CDR3 is CASLPSGASYEQYF. Written as DNA, the CDR3 is TGTGCTAGCCTTCCAAGCGGGGCCTCCTACGAGCAGTACTTC.

The chain carries TRBV18 and TRBJ1-3; D gene unclear. This CDR3 region has 17 residues. V was cut by 3 bases and J by 0 bases, with 15 bases left in between. The V gene's germline CDR1 is KGHSH and CDR2 LQKENI. The CDR3 DNA reads TGTGCCAGCTCACCGCCCAACATGAAAAGCTCTGGAAACACCATATATTTT. Protein product: CASSPPNMKSSGNTIYF.

This clone was seen a few times. The CDR3 region has the DNA TGTGCCAGCAGCCAATCTGCCGGACAGGGGGCGACAGGCTACACCTTC. The encoded protein is CASSQSAGQGATGYTF. The V gene is TRBV3-1 (or the pseudogene TRBV3-2), the J gene TRBJ1-2; 11 bases are shared with TRBD1. The CDR3 runs 16 residues. Germline CDR1 reads LGHDT; CDR2 reads YNNKEL (reference sequence). Unmatched junction bases numbered 10, after V lost 2 bases and J lost 8 bases.

The genes are TRBV6-2 or TRBV6-3 and TRBJ2-7; no clear D. There are 13 residues in the CDR3. V lost 0 bases and J 5 bases, leaving 8 bases between the germline ends. The germline V gene encodes CDR1 MNHEY and CDR2 SVGEGT. The CDR3 loop reads CASSYSPENEQYF. CDR3 coding DNA: TGTGCCAGCAGTTACTCGCCAGAAAACGAGCAGTACTTC.

J is TRBJ2-7 and V is TRBV12-5, with D uncertain. V lost 6 bases to trimming and J lost 5 bases, with 11 bases between them. The germline CDR1 and CDR2 sequences are LGHNT and FRNRAP. The CDR3 is made up of 12 amino acids. The CDR3: CASGPKLDEQYF. CDR3 bases: TGTGCTAGTGGCCCCAAACTTGACGAGCAGTACTTC.

The V and J genes are TRBV28 and TRBJ2-2; 7 nucleotides match TRBD2. Germline CDR1 and CDR2: MDHEN and SYDVKM. The CDR3 spans 16 residues. V shed 3 bases and J 6 bases; nucleotides not matched to a gene: 10. CDR3 sequence reads: CASSFFGGRSAGELFF. In DNA, the CDR3 is TGTGCCAGCAGTTTTTTTGGCGGGAGATCCGCCGGGGAGCTGTTTTTT.

J is TRBJ2-2 and V is TRBV5-1; 8 positions match TRBD1. CDR3 size: 14 residues. The germline V gene encodes CDR1 SGHRS and CDR2 YFSETQ. Trimming cost V 5 bases and J 4 bases; bases outside gene matches: 4. The CDR3 is CASRTGTGTGELFF. CDR3 sequence (DNA): TGCGCCAGCAGAACCGGGACAGGCACCGGGGAGCTGTTTTTT.

This chain joins TRBV19 and TRBJ2-5; D not resolved. V dropped 5 bases and J dropped 5 bases, with 12 bases sitting between them. Germline CDR1 reads LNHDA; CDR2 reads SQIVND (reference sequence). CDR3 size: 13 residues. CDR3 in amino acids: CASSAQAWETQYF. CDR3 sequence (DNA): TGTGCCAGTAGTGCTCAGGCTTGGGAGACCCAGTACTTC.

CDR3: CASSPSDGQDFYEQYF. The DNA of the CDR3 is TGTGCCAGCAGCCCGTCCGATGGGCAGGACTTCTACGAGCAGTACTTC. V gene TRBV5-4 combines with J gene TRBJ2-7; possible D gene TRBD2, 5 bases. Germline V gene lookup returns CDR1 SGHNT and CDR2 YYREEE (reference sequence). The CDR3 sequence is 16 residues long. Deletions cut 4 bases from V and 3 bases from J, with 20 bases between.

The chain employs TRBV6-5 and TRBJ2-7; 8 positions agree with TRBD2. Germline values: CDR1 MNHEY, CDR2 SVGAGI. V lost 5 bases, J lost 6 bases, and 12 bases stayed unmatched. The CDR3 runs 15 residues. The DNA for the CDR3 is TGTGCCAGCAGTAGGCGCCGGGGGGGTAGGGTCGAGCAGTACTTC. Its protein product is CASSRRRGGRVEQYF.

CDR3 sequence: CASSPSQGYSPLHF. The CDR3 nucleotides read TGTGCCAGTAGTCCGTCACAGGGGTATTCACCCCTCCACTTT. The rearrangement joins TRBV19 to TRBJ1-6; 7 bases line up with TRBD1. The CDR3 is 14 residues long. Per germline, CDR1 LNHDA and CDR2 SQIVND (reference sequence). Trimming removed 5 bases from V and 8 bases from J; junction bases left unmatched: 6.